This T cell receptor beta chain was sequenced during a study of CD8 T cells in ankylosing spondylitis. Study-level findings and limits: Seemingly distinctive of ankylosing spondylitis blood was a TCR beta motif formed by eight highly homologous variants.

Remarks on this clonotype: What it recognizes is unknown.

Germline CDR1 reads DFQATT; CDR2 reads SNEGSKA (reference sequence). The CDR3 consists of 14 residues. J was trimmed by 5 bases and V by 1 base; bases with no gene match: 4. Using its own MiXCR run on the 5' RACE reads, TCRdb lists one record per CDR3 protein. The data show about 230,000 distinct CDR3 sequences, approximately 8.4% seen once. Sequenced material: blood, either unsorted or a sorted T cell fraction (not recorded which). This clonotype originated in a female donor with ankylosing spondylitis or in good health (not recorded which). The V and J genes are TRBV20-1 and TRBJ2-1; 8 positions agree with TRBD2. The CDR3 DNA follows: TGCAGTGCTAGAGGGGCACTAGCGGACAATGAGCAGTTCTTC. It yields the protein CSARGALADNEQFF.